What follows describes a single TCR beta chain. Its antigen is not identified. The data are from a study of T cell responses to AZD1222 COVID-19 vaccine. Profiling relied on immunoSEQ multiplex PCR, and the TCRdb table lists in-frame clones only, not all of them. This sample carries about 140,000 clones, roughly 92% of them seen once, and the ten largest clones take roughly 5%. The study, taken as a whole, reports: Baseline antibody screening turned up just six or seven seropositive AZD1222 recipients.

V gave up 3 bases and J gave up 0 bases, with 9 bases separating them. Germline assignment: CDR1 SGDLS and CDR2 YYNGEE. This CDR3 has 14 amino acids. The sequences come from peripheral blood, collected on day 0 of AZD1222 vaccination. The TCR was taken from an adult in good health. The chain has TRBV9 and TRBJ2-5; D not certain. The CDR3 DNA reads as TGTGCCAGCAGCGGCAGCCGGAACCAAGAGACCCAGTACTTC. It yields the protein CASSGSRNQETQYF.